The rows below give T cell receptor beta chains drawn from one sample of a study of shared clonotypes between healthy human individuals. The method was immunoSEQ multiplex PCR; TCRdb's version includes in-frame clones alone and lacks a portion of them. Among roughly 2.1 million clones listed, 85% to 95% were seen once. What was sequenced was naive CD8+ T cells from PBMCs. The receptors originated from a man between 18 and 35 years old in good health. Some clones in this sample may be carry-over from other donors' samples. CDR3s include the opening cysteine and the closing phenylalanine or tryptophan. The order of the fields is CDR3 protein, CDR3 DNA, V gene, J gene, D gene, clone size. A D gene is named only where the DNA matches it firmly. The size of a clone is reported for some rows only, either as once, few or many, or as a class for expanded clones.

CDR3 protein: CASGLGQAYEQYF
CDR3 DNA: TGTGCCAGCGGCCTCGGACAGGCTTACGAGCAGTACTTC
V gene: TRBV6-1
J gene: TRBJ2-7
D gene: TRBD1
clone size: -

CDR3 protein: CASSLVDGSDTLGHGYTF
CDR3 DNA: TGTGCCAGCAGCTTAGTCGATGGGTCGGACACACTAGGCCATGGCTACACCTTC
V gene: TRBV7-2
J gene: TRBJ1-2
D gene: -
clone size: -

CDR3 protein: CASSLTGMNYGYTF
CDR3 DNA: TGTGCCAGCAGTTTGACAGGGATGAACTATGGCTACACCTTC
V gene: TRBV27
J gene: TRBJ1-2
D gene: TRBD1
clone size: once

CDR3 protein: CASRGYEQFF
CDR3 DNA: TGTGCCAGCAGGGGGTATGAGCAGTTCTTC
V gene: TRBV25-1
J gene: TRBJ2-1
D gene: -
clone size: -

CDR3 protein: CASLPRVGGAYEQYF
CDR3 DNA: TGTGCCAGCCTCCCTCGGGTAGGGGGCGCCTACGAGCAGTACTTC
V gene: TRBV6-5
J gene: TRBJ2-7
D gene: TRBD1
clone size: -

CDR3 protein: CASSPIWTGRTEEAFF
CDR3 DNA: TGTGCCAGCAGTCCCATATGGACAGGGCGCACCGAAGAAGCTTTCTTT
V gene: TRBV27
J gene: TRBJ1-1
D gene: TRBD1
clone size: -

CDR3 protein: CASSPTVRIQYF
CDR3 DNA: TGTGCCAGCAGCCCAACGGTTCGCATTCAGTACTTC
V gene: TRBV9
J gene: TRBJ2-4
D gene: -
clone size: -

CDR3 protein: CASSISLWTSGPTDTQYF
CDR3 DNA: TGTGCCAGTAGTATATCCTTATGGACTAGCGGGCCCACAGATACGCAGTATTTT
V gene: TRBV19
J gene: TRBJ2-3
D gene: TRBD2
clone size: -

CDR3 protein: CASRRTLGHHRDSKNIQYF
CDR3 DNA: TGTGCCAGCAGGAGGACTTTGGGGCACCACCGGGACAGCAAAAACATTCAGTACTTC
V gene: TRBV13
J gene: TRBJ2-4
D gene: TRBD1
clone size: -

CDR3 protein: CASSGLSGAYNQPQHF
CDR3 DNA: TGTGCCAGCAGCGGTCTAAGTGGGGCTTACAATCAGCCCCAGCATTTT
V gene: TRBV21-1
J gene: TRBJ1-5
D gene: -
clone size: -

CDR3 protein: CSVVEGRAYEQYF
CDR3 DNA: TGCAGCGTTGTAGAGGGCAGGGCCTACGAGCAGTACTTC
V gene: TRBV29-1
J gene: TRBJ2-7
D gene: -
clone size: -

CDR3 protein: CASLSTGGNTYEQYF
CDR3 DNA: TGTGCCAGCCTATCGACAGGGGGTAACACCTACGAGCAGTACTTC
V gene: TRBV2
J gene: TRBJ2-7
D gene: TRBD1
clone size: -

CDR3 protein: CASSAYGQESYEQYF
CDR3 DNA: TGTGCCAGCAGTGCGTACGGACAGGAATCCTACGAGCAGTACTTC
V gene: TRBV6-1
J gene: TRBJ2-7
D gene: TRBD1
clone size: -

CDR3 protein: CASSFRAPRETQYF
CDR3 DNA: TGTGCCAGCAGTTTTAGGGCCCCCAGGGAGACCCAGTACTTC
V gene: TRBV27
J gene: TRBJ2-5
D gene: -
clone size: -

CDR3 protein: CASRTGPTDTEAFF
CDR3 DNA: TGTGCCAGCAGGACAGGACCGACCGACACTGAAGCTTTCTTT
V gene: TRBV27
J gene: TRBJ1-1
D gene: -
clone size: -

CDR3 protein: CASSSHPSRDSGAFF
CDR3 DNA: TGTGCCAGCAGCTCACACCCGTCCAGGGATAGTGGAGCTTTCTTT
V gene: TRBV7-9
J gene: TRBJ1-1
D gene: -
clone size: few

CDR3 protein: CASRAVGDQPQHF
CDR3 DNA: TGTGCCAGCAGGGCAGTCGGGGATCAGCCCCAGCATTTT
V gene: TRBV6-1
J gene: TRBJ1-5
D gene: -
clone size: -

CDR3 protein: CASSVRMQGIDTDTQYF
CDR3 DNA: TGTGCCAGCAGCGTAAGGATGCAGGGAATAGACACAGATACGCAGTATTTT
V gene: TRBV9
J gene: TRBJ2-3
D gene: -
clone size: -

CDR3 protein: CASSSSGGPGYEQYF
CDR3 DNA: TGTGCCAGCAGTTCCTCGGGCGGGCCGGGCTACGAGCAGTACTTC
V gene: TRBV27
J gene: TRBJ2-7
D gene: -
clone size: -

CDR3 protein: CAKQDLTSNQPQHF
CDR3 DNA: TGTGCCAAACAGGATTTAACTAGCAATCAGCCCCAGCATTTT
V gene: TRBV27
J gene: TRBJ1-5
D gene: -
clone size: -

CDR3 protein: CASSLTGPTLEQYF
CDR3 DNA: TGTGCCAGCAGCCTAACGGGACCCACTTTGGAGCAGTACTTC
V gene: TRBV7-2
J gene: TRBJ2-7
D gene: -
clone size: -

CDR3 protein: CASSQDWGGEAFF
CDR3 DNA: TGCGCCAGCAGCCAAGATTGGGGCGGAGAAGCTTTCTTT
V gene: TRBV4-1
J gene: TRBJ1-1
D gene: -
clone size: -

CDR3 protein: CATERESVEKFF
CDR3 DNA: TGTGCCACCGAGCGGGAGAGTGTTGAGAAGTTCTTC
V gene: TRBV28
J gene: TRBJ2-1
D gene: TRBD2
clone size: once

CDR3 protein: CASSPRGSQGLAGDIYEQYF
CDR3 DNA: TGTGCCAGCAGTCCCCGTGGGAGCCAAGGGCTAGCGGGAGACATCTACGAGCAGTACTTC
V gene: TRBV27
J gene: TRBJ2-7
D gene: TRBD2
clone size: -

CDR3 protein: CASSPDIVNEQFF
CDR3 DNA: TGTGCCAGCAGCCCCGACATAGTCAATGAGCAGTTCTTC
V gene: TRBV6-5
J gene: TRBJ2-1
D gene: -
clone size: -

CDR3 protein: CASRPIGSPYNEQFF
CDR3 DNA: TGTGCCAGCAGGCCTATCGGCTCTCCGTACAATGAGCAGTTCTTC
V gene: TRBV27
J gene: TRBJ2-1
D gene: -
clone size: -

CDR3 protein: CSVGHRMNTEAFF
CDR3 DNA: TGCAGCGTTGGACACAGGATGAACACTGAAGCTTTCTTT
V gene: TRBV29-1
J gene: TRBJ1-1
D gene: -
clone size: -

CDR3 protein: CASSPRGPSSYNEQFF
CDR3 DNA: TGTGCCAGCAGCCCACGAGGACCTAGCTCCTACAATGAGCAGTTCTTC
V gene: TRBV7-9
J gene: TRBJ2-1
D gene: -
clone size: -